What follows describes a single TCR beta chain. Antigen: not known. Sequencing used immunoSEQ multiplex PCR; TCRdb keeps in-frame clones, though not all of them. The data show under 9,500 clones, about 90% seen once. The data originate from a study of PD-1 blockade in mismatch repair-deficient tumors. CDR1 is MNHEY and CDR2 is SMNVEV in the germline V gene (reference sequence). The CDR3 loop spans 15 amino acids. Trimming removed 1 base at V and 3 bases at J, with 12 bases between. Time point described: approximately ten-day in vitro stimulation with candidate neoantigen peptide 7. Sequencing used cells cultured in vitro, obtained from a patient treated with pembrolizumab. The genes are TRBV27 and TRBJ1-2; D might be TRBD1 (5 bases). The TCR comes from an adult with mismatch repair-deficient cancer. The CDR3 is CASSLFAGRDYGYTF. The DNA of the CDR3 is TGTGCCAGCAGTTTATTCGCGGGGCGTGACTATGGCTACACCTTC.